This TCR beta chain appears in the sequencing data of a study of response to subunit inactivated influenza vaccine. Notes on the study in general: With each seasonal influenza vaccination, the authors suggested, few new T cells are recruited.

MiXCR was run by TCRdb on the RT-PCR reads, yielding one entry per CDR3 protein. The sample contains a few hundred thousand distinct CDR3 sequences, approximately 7.7% of which appear only once. The CDR3 is made up of 11 amino acids, end residues included. Remarks on this clonotype: Its antigen is unknown. No conserved phenylalanine or tryptophan ends this CDR3, so it is likely a read error. The limits of the CDR3 on the DNA are not certain, so only TCRdb's listed CDR3 is given.

The gene calls are TRBV12-3 or TRBV12-4 and TRBJ1-1; the DNA was not compared with TRBD1, the D call given in the table. The source is a man between 50 and 70 years old who received an inactivated influenza vaccine. The material sequenced was PBMCs from blood, taken less than 25 months after vaccination. The CDR3: CASSLDRGSRM.